This T cell receptor beta chain appears in the sequencing data of a study of T cell repertoires in cytomegalovirus infection (dated by TCRdb to between 2018 and 2020). A note on the overall study: Because public TCR beta signatures pointed to carriage of CMV infection together with the matching HLA type, the HLA type of each donor mattered for the analysis. General conclusions and limits of the study: Cumulative frequency of public TCR beta family members discriminated carriers of CMV infection plus the relevant HLA type in this cohort and an independent approximately 370-donor cohort. The ex vivo response was dominated by HLA-C-restricted CMV-specific TCR beta clonotypes, and the single most frequent clonotype in two of eight donors was supplied by these HLA-C-restricted clonotypes.

V is cut by 5 bases and J by 0 bases, and the space between the germline ends is 11 bases. CDR1 and CDR2 (SGHTA, FQGNSA) derive from the germline V gene. Spanning cysteine to phenylalanine, the CDR3 consists of 15 amino acids. The DNA shown is the 45-base CDR3, in frame from base 1. This clonotype was picked up many times. What antigen it recognizes has not been identified. Per-base qualities were not stored, and no clone one base away is much larger. Sequencing took place on an Illumina HiSeq 1500. TCRdb ran its own pipeline on the public reads, namely fastp trimming at Q25 and MiXCR clone calling, and kept in-frame beta chains. Each entry is one CDR3 protein sequence, shown with its most common DNA and genes. The sample data list some 320,000 distinct CDR3 sequences, and 9.5% of these were observed just once. The biggest ten clones account for 4.3% of the sample.

The sequence joins TRBV7-2 to TRBJ2-4; possibly the D gene is TRBD2, per 6 matching bases. The source of this sequence is a human donor in good health (CMV status not recorded). Some clones in this sample may be carry-over from other donors' samples. The source material was PBMCs. In nucleotide form, the sequence is TGTGCCAGCAGCGGAGGGACTCTAGCCAAAAACATTCAGTACTTC. Its amino acids are CASSGGTLAKNIQYF.